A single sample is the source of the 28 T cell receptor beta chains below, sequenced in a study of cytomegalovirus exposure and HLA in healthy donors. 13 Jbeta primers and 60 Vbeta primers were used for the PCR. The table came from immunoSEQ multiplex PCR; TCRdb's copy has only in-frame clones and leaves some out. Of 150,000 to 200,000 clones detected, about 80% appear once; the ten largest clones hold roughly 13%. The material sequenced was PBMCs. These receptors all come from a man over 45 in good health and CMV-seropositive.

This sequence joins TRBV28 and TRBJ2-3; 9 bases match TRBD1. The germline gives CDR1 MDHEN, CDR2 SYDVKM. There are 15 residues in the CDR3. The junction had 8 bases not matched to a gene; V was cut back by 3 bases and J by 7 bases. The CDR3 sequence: CASSLRQGEGNTQYF. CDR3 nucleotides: TGTGCCAGCAGTTTGAGACAGGGGGAGGGGAATACGCAGTATTTT.

DNA of the CDR3: TGTGCCAGCAGTTTACCTAACAGGGTGAATCAGCCCCAGCATTTT. Its protein product is CASSLPNRVNQPQHF. The chain employs TRBV28 and TRBJ1-5, with D maybe TRBD1 (6 bases). The germline V gene encodes CDR1 MDHEN and CDR2 SYDVKM. Trimming removed 2 bases from V and 4 bases from J, with 12 bases in between. This CDR3 spans 15 amino acids.

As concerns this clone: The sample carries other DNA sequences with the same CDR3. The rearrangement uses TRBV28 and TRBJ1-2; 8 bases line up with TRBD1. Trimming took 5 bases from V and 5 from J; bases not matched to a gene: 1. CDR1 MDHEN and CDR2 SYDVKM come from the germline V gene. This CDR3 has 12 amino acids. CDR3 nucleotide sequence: TGTGCCAGCAGTAGACAGGGGTATGGCTACACCTTC. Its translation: CASSRQGYGYTF.

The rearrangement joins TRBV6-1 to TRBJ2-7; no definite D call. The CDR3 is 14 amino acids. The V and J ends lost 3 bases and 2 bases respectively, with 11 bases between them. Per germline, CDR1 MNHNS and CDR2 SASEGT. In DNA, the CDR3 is TGTGCCAGCAGTGATGGTCCGCAGGCCTACGAGCAGTACGTC. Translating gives CASSDGPQAYEQYV.

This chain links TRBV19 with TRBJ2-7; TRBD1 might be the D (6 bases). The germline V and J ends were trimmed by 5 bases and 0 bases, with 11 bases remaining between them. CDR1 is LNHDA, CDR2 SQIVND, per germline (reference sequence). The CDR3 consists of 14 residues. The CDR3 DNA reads TGTGCCAGTAGTCGAGGACAGAGCTCCTACGAGCAGTACTTC. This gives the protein CASSRGQSSYEQYF.

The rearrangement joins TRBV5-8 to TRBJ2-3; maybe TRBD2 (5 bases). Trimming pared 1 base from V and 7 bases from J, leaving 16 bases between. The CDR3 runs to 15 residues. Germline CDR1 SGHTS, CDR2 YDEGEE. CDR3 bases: TGTGCCAGCAGCTTGCCCGGGAAGGCGAAAAATACGCAGTATTTT. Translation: CASSLPGKAKNTQYF.

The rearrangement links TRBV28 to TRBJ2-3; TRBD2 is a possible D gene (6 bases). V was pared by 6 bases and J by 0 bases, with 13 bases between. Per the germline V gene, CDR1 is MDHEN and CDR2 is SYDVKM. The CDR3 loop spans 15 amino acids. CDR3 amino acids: CASSRGDFSTDTQYF. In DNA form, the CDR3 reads TGTGCCAGCAGCCGAGGGGACTTCAGCACAGATACGCAGTATTTT.

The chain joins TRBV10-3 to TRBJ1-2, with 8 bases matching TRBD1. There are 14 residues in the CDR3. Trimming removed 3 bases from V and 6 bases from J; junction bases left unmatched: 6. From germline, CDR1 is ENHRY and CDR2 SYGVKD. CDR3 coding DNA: TGTGCCATCAGTGACCCACGACAGGGGAATGGCTACACCTTC. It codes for CAISDPRQGNGYTF.

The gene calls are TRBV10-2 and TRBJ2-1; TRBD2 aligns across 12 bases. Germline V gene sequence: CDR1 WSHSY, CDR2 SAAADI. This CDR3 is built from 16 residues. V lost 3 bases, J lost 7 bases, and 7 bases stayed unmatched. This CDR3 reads CASSERGLAGGNEQFF. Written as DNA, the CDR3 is TGCGCCAGCAGTGAACGGGGGCTAGCGGGGGGGAATGAGCAGTTCTTC.

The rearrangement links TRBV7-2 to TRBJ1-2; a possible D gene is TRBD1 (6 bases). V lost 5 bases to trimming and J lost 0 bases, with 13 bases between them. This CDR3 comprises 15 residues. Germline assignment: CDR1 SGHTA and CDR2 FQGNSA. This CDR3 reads CASSPRQVTNYGYTF. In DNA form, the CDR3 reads TGTGCCAGCAGCCCCCGACAGGTTACTAACTATGGCTACACCTTC.

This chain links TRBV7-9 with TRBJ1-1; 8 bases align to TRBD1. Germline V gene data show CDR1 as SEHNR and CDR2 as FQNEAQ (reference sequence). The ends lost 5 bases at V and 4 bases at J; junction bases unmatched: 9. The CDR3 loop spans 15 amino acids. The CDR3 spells CASSLWSRGLTEAFF. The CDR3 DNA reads TGTGCCAGCAGCCTTTGGTCCAGGGGGCTCACTGAAGCTTTCTTT.

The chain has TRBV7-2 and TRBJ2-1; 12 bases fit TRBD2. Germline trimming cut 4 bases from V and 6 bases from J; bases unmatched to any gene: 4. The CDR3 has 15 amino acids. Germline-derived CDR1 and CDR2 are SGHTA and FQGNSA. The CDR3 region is CASSSRGLAGNEQFF. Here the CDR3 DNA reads TGTGCCAGCAGCTCTCGGGGACTAGCGGGCAATGAGCAGTTCTTC.

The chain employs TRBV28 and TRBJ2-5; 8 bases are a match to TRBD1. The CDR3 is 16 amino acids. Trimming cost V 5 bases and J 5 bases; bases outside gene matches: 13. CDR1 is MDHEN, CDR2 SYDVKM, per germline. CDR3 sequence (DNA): TGTGCCAGCAGTCACAGGGGGACCCCCCTCCGGGAGACCCAGTACTTC. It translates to CASSHRGTPLRETQYF. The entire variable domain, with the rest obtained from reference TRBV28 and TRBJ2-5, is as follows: DVKVTQSSRYLVKRTGEKVFLECVQDMDHENMFWYRQDPGLGLRLIYFSYDVKMKEKGDIPEGYSVSREKKERFSLILESASTNQTSMYLCASSHRGTPLRETQYFGPGTRLLVL.

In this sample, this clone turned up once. CDR3 sequence reads: CASSQRRGLRGYTF. The DNA for the CDR3 is TGTGCCAGCAGCCAACGAAGGGGGCTACGTGGCTACACCTTC. The chain employs TRBV28 and TRBJ1-2, with 7 bases lining up with TRBD1. From germline, CDR1 is MDHEN and CDR2 SYDVKM. The CDR3 is 14 amino acids. V lost 6 bases to trimming and J lost 7 bases; unmatched junction nucleotides: 11.

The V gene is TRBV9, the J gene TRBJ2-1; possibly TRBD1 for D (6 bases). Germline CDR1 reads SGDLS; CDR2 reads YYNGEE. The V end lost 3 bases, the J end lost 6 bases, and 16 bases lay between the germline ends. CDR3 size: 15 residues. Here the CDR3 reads CASSAQGELANEQFF. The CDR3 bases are TGTGCCAGCAGCGCACAGGGTGAGTTAGCCAATGAGCAGTTCTTC.

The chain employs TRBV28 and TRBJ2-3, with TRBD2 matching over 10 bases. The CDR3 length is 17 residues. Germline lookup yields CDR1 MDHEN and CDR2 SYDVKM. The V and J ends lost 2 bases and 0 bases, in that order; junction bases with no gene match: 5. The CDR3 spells CASSLDRAGGSTDTQYF. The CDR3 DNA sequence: TGTGCCAGCAGTTTAGACCGAGCGGGGGGGAGCACAGATACGCAGTATTTT.

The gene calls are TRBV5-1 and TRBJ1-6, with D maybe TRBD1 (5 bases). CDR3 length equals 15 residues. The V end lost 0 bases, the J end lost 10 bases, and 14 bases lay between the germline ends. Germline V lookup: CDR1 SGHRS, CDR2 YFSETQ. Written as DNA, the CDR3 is TGCGCCAGCAGCTTGGGGCCAGGGAAGGTCTCACCCCTCCACTTT. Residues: CASSLGPGKVSPLHF.

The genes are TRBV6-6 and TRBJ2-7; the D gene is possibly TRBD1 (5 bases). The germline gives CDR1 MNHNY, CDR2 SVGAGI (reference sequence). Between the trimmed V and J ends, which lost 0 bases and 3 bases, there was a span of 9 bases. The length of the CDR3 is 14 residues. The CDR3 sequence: CASSYSGQNYEQYV. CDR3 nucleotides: TGTGCCAGCAGTTACTCTGGACAAAACTACGAGCAGTACGTC.

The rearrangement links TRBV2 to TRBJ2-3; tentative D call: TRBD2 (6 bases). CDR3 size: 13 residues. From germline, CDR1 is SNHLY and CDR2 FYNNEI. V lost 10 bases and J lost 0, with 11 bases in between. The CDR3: CATPGASTDTQYF. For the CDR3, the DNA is TGTGCCACTCCGGGAGCTAGCACAGATACGCAGTATTTT.

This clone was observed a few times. The CDR3 DNA reads as TGCGCCAGCAGCCCATTCTCCTCAGGGGCCTACGAGCAGTACTTC. Protein product: CASSPFSSGAYEQYF. The V gene is TRBV4-1, the J gene TRBJ2-7, with D tentatively TRBD1 (6 bases). The V gene's germline CDR1 is MGHRA and CDR2 YSYEKL. V was cut by 4 bases and J by 2 bases, with 15 bases left in between. The length of the CDR3 is 15 residues.

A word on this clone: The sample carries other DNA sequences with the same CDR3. In DNA form, the CDR3 reads TGTGCCAGCAGCGTAGGACTAGCCACAGCCGGGGAGCTGTTTTTT. It specifies CASSVGLATAGELFF. The V call is TRBV9, the J call TRBJ2-2; 7 bases are a match to TRBD2. Germline values: CDR1 SGDLS, CDR2 YYNGEE. Germline trimming cut 0 bases from V and 6 bases from J; bases unmatched to any gene: 5. This CDR3 is 15 amino acids long.

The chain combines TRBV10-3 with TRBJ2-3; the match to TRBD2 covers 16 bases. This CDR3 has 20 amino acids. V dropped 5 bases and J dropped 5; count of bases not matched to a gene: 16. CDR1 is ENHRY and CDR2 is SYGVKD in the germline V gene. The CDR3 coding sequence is TGTGCCATCAGTTTCTCCGACTTTGGGACTAGCGGGGGGGCAGTAGATACGCAGTATTTT. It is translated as CAISFSDFGTSGGAVDTQYF.

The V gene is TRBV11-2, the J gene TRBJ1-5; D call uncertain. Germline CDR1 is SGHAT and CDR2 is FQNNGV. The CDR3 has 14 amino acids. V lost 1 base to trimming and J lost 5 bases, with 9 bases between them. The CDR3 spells CASSLGGGDQPQHF. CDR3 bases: TGTGCCAGCAGCTTAGGAGGCGGGGATCAGCCCCAGCATTTT. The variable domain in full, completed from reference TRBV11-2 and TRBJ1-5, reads EAGVAQSPRYKIIEKRQSVAFWCNPISGHATLYWYQQILGQGPKLLIQFQNNGVVDDSQLPKDRFSAERLKGVDSTLKIQPAKLEDSAVYLCASSLGGGDQPQHFGDGTRLSIL.

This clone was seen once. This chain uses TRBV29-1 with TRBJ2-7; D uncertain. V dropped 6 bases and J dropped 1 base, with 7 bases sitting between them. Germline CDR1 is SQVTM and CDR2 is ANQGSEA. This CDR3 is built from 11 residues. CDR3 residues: CSVGLSYEQYF. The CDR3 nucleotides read TGCAGCGTGGGCCTATCCTACGAGCAGTACTTC.

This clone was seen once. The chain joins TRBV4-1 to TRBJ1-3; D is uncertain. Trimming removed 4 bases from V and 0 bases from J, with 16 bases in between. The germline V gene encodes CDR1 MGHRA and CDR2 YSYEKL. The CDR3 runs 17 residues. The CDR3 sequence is CASSPLPDTPSGNTIYF. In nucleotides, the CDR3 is TGCGCCAGCAGCCCCTTGCCCGACACACCCTCTGGAAACACCATATATTTT.

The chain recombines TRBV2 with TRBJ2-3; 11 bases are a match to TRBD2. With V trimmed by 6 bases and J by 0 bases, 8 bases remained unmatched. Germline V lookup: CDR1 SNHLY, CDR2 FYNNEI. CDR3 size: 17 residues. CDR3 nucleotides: TGTGCCAGCAGCAACAAACTAGCGGGGGACAGCACAGATACGCAGTATTTT. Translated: CASSNKLAGDSTDTQYF.

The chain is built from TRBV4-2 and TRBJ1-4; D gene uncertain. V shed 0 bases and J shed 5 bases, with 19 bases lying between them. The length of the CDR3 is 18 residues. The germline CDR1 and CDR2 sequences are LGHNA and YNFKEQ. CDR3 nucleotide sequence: TGTGCCAGCAGCCAAGAGCGGATCCGAGGTTGGGTGAATGAAAAACTGTTTTTT. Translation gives CASSQERIRGWVNEKLFF.

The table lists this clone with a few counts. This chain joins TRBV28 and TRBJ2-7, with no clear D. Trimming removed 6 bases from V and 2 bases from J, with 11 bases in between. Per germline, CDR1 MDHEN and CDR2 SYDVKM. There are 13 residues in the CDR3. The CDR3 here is CASSQSSTYEQYV. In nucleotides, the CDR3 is TGTGCCAGCAGCCAATCTAGTACCTACGAGCAGTACGTC.